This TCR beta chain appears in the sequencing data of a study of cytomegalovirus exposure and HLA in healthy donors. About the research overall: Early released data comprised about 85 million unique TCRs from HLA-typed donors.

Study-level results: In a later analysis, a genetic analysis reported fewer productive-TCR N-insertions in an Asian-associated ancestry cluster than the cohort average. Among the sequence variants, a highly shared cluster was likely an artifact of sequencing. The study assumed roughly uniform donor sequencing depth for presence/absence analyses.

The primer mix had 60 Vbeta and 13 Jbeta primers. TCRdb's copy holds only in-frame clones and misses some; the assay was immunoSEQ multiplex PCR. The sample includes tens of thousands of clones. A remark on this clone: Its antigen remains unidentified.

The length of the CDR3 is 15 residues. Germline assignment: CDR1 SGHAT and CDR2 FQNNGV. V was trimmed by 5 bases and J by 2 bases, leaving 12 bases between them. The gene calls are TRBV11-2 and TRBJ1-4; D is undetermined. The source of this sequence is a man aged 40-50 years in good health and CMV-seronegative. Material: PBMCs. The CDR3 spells CASSQALSTNEKLFF. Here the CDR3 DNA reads TGTGCCAGCAGCCAAGCGTTATCGACTAATGAAAAACTGTTTTTT.